The entry below gives a single TCR beta chain sequence along with its context. The data belong to a study of blood T cell repertoires in COVID-19. Assay: immunoSEQ multiplex PCR; the TCRdb copy retains only in-frame clones and omits some. The sample consists of roughly 89,000 clones, about 80% of them appearing once. Germline CDR1 LGHNA, CDR2 YNFKEQ. V lost 1 base and J lost 3; bases outside the gene matches: 7. There are 18 residues in the CDR3. The sample taken for sequencing was peripheral blood. The clonotype was recovered from a woman between 65 and 79 years old with acute or convalescent COVID-19. The chain links TRBV4-2 to TRBJ2-2; 11 nucleotides line up with TRBD2. CDR3 sequence reads: CASSQAWVTSGDTGELFF. DNA of the CDR3: TGTGCCAGCAGCCAAGCTTGGGTGACTAGCGGGGACACCGGGGAGCTGTTTTTT.